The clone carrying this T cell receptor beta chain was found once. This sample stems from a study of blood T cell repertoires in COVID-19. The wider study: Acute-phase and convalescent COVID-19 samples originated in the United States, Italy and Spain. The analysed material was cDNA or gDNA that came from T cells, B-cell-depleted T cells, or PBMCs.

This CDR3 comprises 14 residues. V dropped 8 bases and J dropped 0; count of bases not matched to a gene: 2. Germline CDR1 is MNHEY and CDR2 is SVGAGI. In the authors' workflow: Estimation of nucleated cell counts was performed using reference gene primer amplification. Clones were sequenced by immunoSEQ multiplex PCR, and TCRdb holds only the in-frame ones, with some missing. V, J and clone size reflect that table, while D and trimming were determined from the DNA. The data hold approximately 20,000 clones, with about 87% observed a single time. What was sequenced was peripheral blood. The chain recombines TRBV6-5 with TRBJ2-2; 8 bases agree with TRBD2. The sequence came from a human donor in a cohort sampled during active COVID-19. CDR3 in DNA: TGTGCCAGCCGGACTAGCACGAACACCGGGGAGCTGTTTTTT. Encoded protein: CASRTSTNTGELFF.